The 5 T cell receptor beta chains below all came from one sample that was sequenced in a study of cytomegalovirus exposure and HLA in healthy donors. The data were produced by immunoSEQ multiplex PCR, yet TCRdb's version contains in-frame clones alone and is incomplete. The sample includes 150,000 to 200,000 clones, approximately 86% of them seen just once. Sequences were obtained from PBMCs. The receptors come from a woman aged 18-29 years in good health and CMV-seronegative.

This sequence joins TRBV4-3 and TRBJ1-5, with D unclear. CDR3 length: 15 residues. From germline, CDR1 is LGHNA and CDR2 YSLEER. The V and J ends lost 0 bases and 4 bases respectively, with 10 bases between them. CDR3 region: CASSQEASHNQPQHF. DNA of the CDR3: TGCGCCAGCAGCCAAGAGGCTAGTCATAATCAGCCCCAGCATTTT.

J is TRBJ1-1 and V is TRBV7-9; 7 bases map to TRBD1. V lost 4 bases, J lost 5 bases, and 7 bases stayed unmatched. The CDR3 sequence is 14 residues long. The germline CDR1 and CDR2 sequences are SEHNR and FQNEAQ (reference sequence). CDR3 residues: CASSSRTGTTEAFF. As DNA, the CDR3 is TGTGCCAGCAGCTCACGGACAGGAACGACTGAAGCTTTCTTT.

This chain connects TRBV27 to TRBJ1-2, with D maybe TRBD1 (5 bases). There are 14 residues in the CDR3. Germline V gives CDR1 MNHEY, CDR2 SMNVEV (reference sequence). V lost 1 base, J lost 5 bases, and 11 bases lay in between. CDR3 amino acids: CASSLYGGDYGYTF. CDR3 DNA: TGTGCCAGCAGTTTATATGGGGGGGATTATGGCTACACCTTC.

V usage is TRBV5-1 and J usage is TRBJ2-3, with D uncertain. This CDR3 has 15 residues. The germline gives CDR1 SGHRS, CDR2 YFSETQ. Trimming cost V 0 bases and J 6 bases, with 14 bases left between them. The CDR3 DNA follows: TGCGCCAGCAGCTTGGACCCCTCAGGATTGGATACGCAGTATTTT. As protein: CASSLDPSGLDTQYF. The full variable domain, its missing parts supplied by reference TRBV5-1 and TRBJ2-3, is KAGVTQTPRYLIKTRGQQVTLSCSPISGHRSVSWYQQTPGQGLQFLFEYFSETQRNKGNFPGRFSGRQFSNSRSEMNVSTLELGDSALYLCASSLDPSGLDTQYFGPGTRLTVL.

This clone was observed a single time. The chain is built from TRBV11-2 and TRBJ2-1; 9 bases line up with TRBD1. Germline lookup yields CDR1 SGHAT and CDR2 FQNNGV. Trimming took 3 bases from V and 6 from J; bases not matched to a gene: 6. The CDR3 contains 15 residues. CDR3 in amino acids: CASSFLGQGLNEQFF. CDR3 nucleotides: TGTGCCAGCAGCTTCTTGGGACAGGGCCTCAATGAGCAGTTCTTC.